Detailed here is one T cell receptor beta chain. What it recognizes is unknown. V was trimmed by 5 bases and J by 0 bases, leaving 13 bases between them. Germline V gene sequence: CDR1 MNHEY, CDR2 SMNVEV (reference sequence). This CDR3 comprises 15 residues. The source of the sample is a study of T cell repertoires in cytomegalovirus infection. Study-level findings and limits: Public TCR beta family frequency separated CMV-and-HLA carriers, including in an independent cohort. HLA-C-restricted CMV clonotypes gave the most frequent clonotype in two of eight donors.

TCRdb itself ran the reads through MiXCR, one entry per CDR3 protein. The data contain some 130,000 distinct CDR3 sequences, 25% to 35% of them singletons. The chain uses TRBV27 and TRBJ1-2; no clear D gene. The sequence came from a human donor in good health (CMV status not recorded). Some clones in this sample may be carry-over from other donors' samples. Sample: CD8+ T cells from cultured PBMCs, taken from culture after CMV antigen stimulation. CDR3 loop: CASSLLGSTNYGYTF. The CDR3 nucleotides read TGTGCCAGCAGTCTTCTAGGGTCGACTAACTATGGCTACACCTTC.